This T cell receptor beta chain was found in a study of cytomegalovirus exposure and HLA in healthy donors. Concerning this clone itself: Its antigen remains unidentified.

General study points: With later analysis, a missense DCLRE1C variant became linked to TCR beta V- and J-gene trimming.

Germline trimming cut 9 bases from V and 7 bases from J; bases unmatched to any gene: 9. This CDR3 comprises 12 residues. The V gene's germline CDR1 is MGHDK and CDR2 SYGVNS. PCR involved 60 Vbeta and 13 Jbeta primers. The method was immunoSEQ multiplex PCR; TCRdb's version includes in-frame clones alone and lacks a portion of them. The sample contains some 160,000 clones, almost 80% of which appear only once. The J gene is TRBJ2-7, the V gene TRBV25-1, with 7 bases fitting TRBD2. The sample comprised PBMCs. The sequence was collected from a male donor in good health and CMV-seronegative. CDR3 sequence (DNA): TGTGCCAGAGCAAGCGGGGCAGGTGAGCAGTACTTC. Encoded protein: CARASGAGEQYF.